This T cell receptor beta chain was recovered during a study of vaccination and CD4 T cells after COVID-19. Study summary: The convalescent group had six males, four females, seven Caucasians, two Asians, one multiracial.

Cultured CD4+ T cell DNA underwent sequencing with the Oncomine TCR Beta short-read assay. MiXCR, run by TCRdb on the PCR reads, gives a single entry per CDR3 protein. The sample contains under 20,000 distinct CDR3 sequences, roughly 71% of which appear only once. On this clonotype: The antigen is not known.

Treatment: approximately nine-day PBMC culture with coronavirus spike peptide pools or control peptides (ViraFEST assay). Using peptide pools, antigen-specific T cells were expanded in ViraFEST before TCRs were sequenced. Germline values: CDR1 MGHDK, CDR2 SYGVNS. This CDR3 comprises 17 residues. The ends were cut back, 1 base at V and 2 bases at J, with 17 bases in the middle. V gene TRBV25-1 combines with J gene TRBJ1-2; D call uncertain. Sequenced sample: CD4+ T cells from blood, cultured in vitro. The sequence derives from a human donor who had recovered from COVID-19. The CDR3 DNA is TGTGCCAGCAGTGAATTTGGTAGGTCAGGAAGCAACTATGGCTACACCTTC. Residues: CASSEFGRSGSNYGYTF.